Each of the 26 T cell receptor beta chains below was sequenced from the same sample in a study of blood T cell repertoires in COVID-19 (dated by TCRdb to the early 2020s). Receptor amplification or capture employed the immunoSEQ multiplex PCR assay. This immuneACCESS table, as held by TCRdb, lists in-frame sequences with V and J called but not all clones. Of the missing ones, under half trace to an unresolved V gene in checked studies; the others have no known cause. The sample table records over 300,000 clones; about 90% of these occur just once. Approximately 6.5% of the sample is taken by the ten largest. The sequenced sample consisted of peripheral blood. All receptors come from a man younger than 35 who had recovered from COVID-19.

CDR3: CASGKTERANEKLFF. DNA for the CDR3: TGTGCCAGTGGTAAAACGGAGAGAGCGAATGAAAAACTGTTTTTT. The chain uses TRBV19 and TRBJ1-4; D gene unclear. Germline loops: CDR1 LNHDA, CDR2 SQIVND (reference sequence). Between the trimmed V and J ends, which lost 8 bases and 5 bases, there was a span of 18 bases. The CDR3 is 15 amino acids.

This chain uses TRBV6-5 with TRBJ1-2, with no clear D. The germline V gene has CDR1 MNHEY and CDR2 SVGAGI. Trimming took off 8 bases at V and 0 bases at J, with 13 bases between the two ends. The length of the CDR3 is 14 residues. The CDR3 sequence: CASFPRGANYGYTF. Here the CDR3 DNA reads TGTGCCAGCTTCCCCCGGGGAGCTAACTATGGCTACACCTTC.

The rearrangement joins TRBV7-8 to TRBJ2-7; D gene uncertain. The CDR3 is 14 amino acids. Germline loops: CDR1 SGHVS, CDR2 FQNEAQ. Trimming stripped 1 base from V and 0 bases from J, with 7 bases between. Written as DNA, the CDR3 is TGTGCCAGCAGCTTAGTGCAGGTCTCCTACGAGCAGTACTTC. As protein: CASSLVQVSYEQYF.

This chain links TRBV6-5 with TRBJ1-1; 9 nucleotides line up with TRBD1. The CDR3 has 13 amino acids. The V gene's germline CDR1 is MNHEY and CDR2 SVGAGI. The J segment lost 4 bases and the V segment lost 6 bases, leaving 3 bases of the junction unmatched. The CDR3 coding sequence is TGTGCCAGCAGGAGGACAGGGGCCACTGAAGCTTTCTTT. This translates into CASRRTGATEAFF.

The rearrangement joins TRBV4-1 to TRBJ1-1, with a tentative D call TRBD1 (6 bases). Germline assignment: CDR1 MGHRA and CDR2 YSYEKL. The CDR3 loop spans 13 amino acids. V lost 4 bases and J lost 5, with 11 bases in between. For the CDR3, the DNA is TGCGCCAGCAGCCCCAGGGGTAGAACTGAAGCTTTCTTT. It specifies CASSPRGRTEAFF.

This clone was detected only once. This CDR3 reads CSVEGIAGVAFF. The CDR3 DNA sequence: TGCAGCGTTGAAGGTATAGCGGGGGTCGCTTTCTTT. The genes are TRBV29-1 and TRBJ1-1; D is possibly TRBD1 (5 bases). Trimming pared 1 base from V and 11 bases from J, leaving 14 bases between. The CDR3 contains 12 residues. Germline-derived CDR1 and CDR2 are SQVTM and ANQGSEA.

The chain employs TRBV7-3 and TRBJ1-3; maybe TRBD1 (5 bases). This CDR3 has 18 amino acids. Germline CDR1 SGHTA, CDR2 FQGTGA. The V and J ends lost 5 bases and 0 bases respectively, with 20 bases between them. The CDR3 reads CASSQGDLGRSSGNTIYF. The CDR3 coding sequence is TGTGCCAGCAGCCAAGGGGATTTGGGCAGATCCTCTGGAAACACCATATATTTT.

The rearrangement joins TRBV19 to TRBJ1-1; 8 bases fit TRBD1. This CDR3 is built from 12 residues. Germline CDR1 and CDR2: LNHDA and SQIVND (reference sequence). Losses at the gene ends were 7 bases for V and 4 bases for J; bases not matched to a gene: 2. The CDR3: CASTQGATEAFF. CDR3 DNA: TGTGCCAGTACGCAGGGGGCCACTGAAGCTTTCTTT.

The rearrangement uses TRBV7-8 and TRBJ2-3; TRBD2 matches at 14 bases. The CDR3 runs to 18 residues. Losses at the gene ends were 4 bases for V and 4 bases for J; bases not matched to a gene: 10. Per germline, CDR1 SGHVS and CDR2 FQNEAQ. The CDR3 nucleotides are TGTGCCAGCAGCTCGACGACCTGGACTAGCGGGAGGCCAGATACGCAGTATTTT. This translates into CASSSTTWTSGRPDTQYF.

A few counts support this clone. The gene calls are TRBV7-2 and TRBJ1-5; the match to TRBD1 covers 8 bases. The length of the CDR3 is 18 residues. The V gene's germline CDR1 is SGHTA and CDR2 FQGNSA. Trimming at V came to 2 bases and at J to 7 bases, leaving 16 bases not matched to a gene. CDR3 residues: CASSLNFGGAGGAQPQHF. Here the CDR3 DNA reads TGTGCCAGCAGCTTAAATTTCGGAGGAGCAGGGGGCGCCCAGCCCCAGCATTTT.

The chain links TRBV4-1 to TRBJ1-4, with 9 bases fitting TRBD1. This CDR3 is built from 15 residues. Germline V gene data show CDR1 as MGHRA and CDR2 as YSYEKL. V shed 2 bases and J 4 bases; nucleotides not matched to a gene: 2. The CDR3, as DNA: TGCGCCAGCAGCCAAAACAGGGGGCTTAATGAAAAACTGTTTTTT. It is translated as CASSQNRGLNEKLFF.

The rearrangement links TRBV3-1 (or the pseudogene TRBV3-2) to TRBJ1-2, with D hard to call. The V end was cut by 0 bases, the J end by 8 bases, with 10 bases between. In germline, CDR1 is LGHDT, CDR2 YNNKEL (reference sequence). CDR3 length: 13 residues. The CDR3 DNA reads TGTGCCAGCAGCCAAGAGACATATGGAGGCTACACCTTC. Its translation: CASSQETYGGYTF.

The chain links TRBV10-3 to TRBJ1-2; TRBD1 matches 12 bases. V was pared by 2 bases and J by 4 bases, with 2 bases of the junction left unmatched. This CDR3 spans 15 amino acids. The germline V gene encodes CDR1 ENHRY and CDR2 SYGVKD. The CDR3 protein is CAISEGDRGLYGYTF. The DNA for the CDR3 is TGTGCCATCAGTGAGGGGGACAGGGGGCTCTATGGCTACACCTTC.

The chain combines TRBV5-1 with TRBJ1-2; D might be TRBD1 (5 bases). This CDR3 spans 13 amino acids. The germline V gene encodes CDR1 SGHRS and CDR2 YFSETQ. The germline V and J ends were trimmed by 4 bases and 4 bases, with 11 bases remaining between them. CDR3 sequence reads: CASSRDRIYGYTF. The CDR3 DNA follows: TGCGCCAGCAGCCGTGACAGAATCTATGGCTACACCTTC. Complete variable domain (other parts from reference TRBV5-1 and TRBJ1-2): KAGVTQTPRYLIKTRGQQVTLSCSPISGHRSVSWYQQTPGQGLQFLFEYFSETQRNKGNFPGRFSGRQFSNSRSEMNVSTLELGDSALYLCASSRDRIYGYTFGSGTRLTVV.

This clone was counted a few times. The V gene is TRBV27, the J gene TRBJ2-1; 7 bases agree with TRBD2. This CDR3 has 16 amino acids. The V gene end was trimmed by 7 bases and the J gene end by 2 bases; junction bases not matched to a gene: 11. The germline V gene has CDR1 MNHEY and CDR2 SMNVEV (reference sequence). CDR3 nucleotides: TGTGCCAGCACCCTGATAGCGGGCGGCCCCTACAATGAGCAGTTCTTC. Its translation is CASTLIAGGPYNEQFF.

V usage is TRBV6-6 and J usage is TRBJ1-6; D not resolved. The germline V gene encodes CDR1 MNHNY and CDR2 SVGAGI (reference sequence). This CDR3 is built from 16 residues. V lost 5 bases and J 0 bases, leaving 11 bases between the germline ends. CDR3 sequence (DNA): TGTGCCAGCAGTAGTATTACGGGCTCCTATAATTCACCCCTCCACTTT. Translating gives CASSSITGSYNSPLHF.

J is TRBJ1-5 and V is TRBV6-2 or TRBV6-3, with D possibly being TRBD1 (5 bases). The germline gives CDR1 MNHEY, CDR2 SVGEGT. The V end was cut by 2 bases, the J end by 2 bases, with 7 bases between. There are 14 residues in the CDR3. DNA for the CDR3: TGTGCCAGCAGTTACGGGGCAGGCAATCAGCCCCAGCATTTT. Translation: CASSYGAGNQPQHF.

This chain uses TRBV11-2 with TRBJ1-1; D call uncertain. V was clipped by 6 bases and J by 5 bases, with 10 bases between them. Germline CDR1 reads SGHAT; CDR2 reads FQNNGV. The CDR3 consists of 12 residues. This chain's CDR3 is CASREVGTEAFF. CDR3 nucleotide sequence: TGTGCCAGCAGGGAGGTAGGAACTGAAGCTTTCTTT.

The V gene is TRBV12-3 or TRBV12-4, the J gene TRBJ2-2, with D tentatively TRBD1 (5 bases). The CDR3 is 10 amino acids. This chain's CDR3 is CAKGTGELFF. Written as DNA, the CDR3 is TGTGCGAAGGGGACCGGGGAGCTGTTTTTT.

J is TRBJ2-2 and V is TRBV7-2, with a weak D call TRBD1 (5 bases). V was clipped by 2 bases and J by 8 bases, with 6 bases between them. This CDR3 region has 12 residues. In germline, CDR1 is SGHTA, CDR2 FQGNSA. The CDR3 nucleotides are TGTGCCAGCAGCTTACAGGGAGGGGAGCTGTTTTTT. The encoded protein is CASSLQGGELFF. The full variable domain, completed using reference TRBV7-2 and TRBJ2-2, is GAGVSQSPSNKVTEKGKDVELRCDPISGHTALYWYRQSLGQGLEFLIYFQGNSAPDKSGLPSDRFSAERTGGSVSTLTIQRTQQEDSAVYLCASSLQGGELFFGEGSRLTVL.

The chain links TRBV7-2 to TRBJ1-1; D gene ambiguous. Germline V gene data show CDR1 as SGHTA and CDR2 as FQGNSA. The V end lost 1 base, the J end lost 7 bases, and 10 bases lay between the germline ends. The CDR3 has 13 amino acids. The CDR3 spells CASSLVTHDEAFF. The CDR3 region has the DNA TGTGCCAGCAGCTTAGTAACACATGATGAAGCTTTCTTT.

The chain is built from TRBV19 and TRBJ2-2; 9 bases map to TRBD1. V was clipped by 4 bases and J by 7 bases; unmatched bases: 7. Looked up from germline, CDR1 is LNHDA and CDR2 is SQIVND (reference sequence). CDR3 size: 15 residues. The CDR3 reads CASSTLQGAIGELFF. The CDR3, as DNA: TGTGCCAGTAGTACCCTACAGGGGGCCATCGGGGAGCTGTTTTTT.

V usage is TRBV6-5 and J usage is TRBJ2-1; D might be TRBD2 (6 bases). Germline CDR1 reads MNHEY; CDR2 reads SVGAGI. Trimming took off 6 bases at V and 7 bases at J, with 13 bases between the two ends. This CDR3 comprises 13 residues. DNA for the CDR3: TGTGCCAGCAGGACTGGAGGGGTGAATGAGCAGTTCTTC. It is translated as CASRTGGVNEQFF.

The CDR3 protein is CASSRAGQGTFPLHF. CDR3 nucleotide sequence: TGTGCCAGCAGCAGAGCGGGACAGGGTACGTTCCCCCTCCACTTT. The rearrangement links TRBV9 to TRBJ1-6; 9 bases line up with TRBD1. Germline CDR1 and CDR2: SGDLS and YYNGEE. This CDR3 has 15 residues. V was pared by 4 bases and J by 13 bases, with 12 bases of the junction left unmatched.

The chain recombines TRBV7-8 with TRBJ2-2; weak D call: TRBD1 (5 bases). The V end was cut by 3 bases, the J end by 1 base, with 9 bases between. Germline CDR1 SGHVS, CDR2 FQNEAQ. The CDR3 is 15 residues long. The CDR3: CASSFPDRNTGELFF. The CDR3 region has the DNA TGTGCCAGCAGCTTCCCCGACAGGAACACCGGGGAGCTGTTTTTT. The whole variable domain, remainder taken from reference TRBV7-8 and TRBJ2-2, is GAGVSQSPRYKVAKRGQDVALRCDPISGHVSLFWYQQALGQGPEFLTYFQNEAQLDKSGLPSDRFFAERPEGSVSTLKIQRTQQEDSAVYLCASSFPDRNTGELFFGEGSRLTVL.

In this sample, this clone turned up once. The chain joins TRBV19 to TRBJ1-2; TRBD1 is a possible D gene (6 bases). In germline, CDR1 is LNHDA, CDR2 SQIVND (reference sequence). V dropped 6 bases and J dropped 4 bases, with 9 bases sitting between them. CDR3 size: 12 residues. The CDR3 protein is CASRKGGYGYTF. The CDR3 DNA sequence: TGTGCCAGTAGGAAAGGGGGCTATGGCTACACCTTC.